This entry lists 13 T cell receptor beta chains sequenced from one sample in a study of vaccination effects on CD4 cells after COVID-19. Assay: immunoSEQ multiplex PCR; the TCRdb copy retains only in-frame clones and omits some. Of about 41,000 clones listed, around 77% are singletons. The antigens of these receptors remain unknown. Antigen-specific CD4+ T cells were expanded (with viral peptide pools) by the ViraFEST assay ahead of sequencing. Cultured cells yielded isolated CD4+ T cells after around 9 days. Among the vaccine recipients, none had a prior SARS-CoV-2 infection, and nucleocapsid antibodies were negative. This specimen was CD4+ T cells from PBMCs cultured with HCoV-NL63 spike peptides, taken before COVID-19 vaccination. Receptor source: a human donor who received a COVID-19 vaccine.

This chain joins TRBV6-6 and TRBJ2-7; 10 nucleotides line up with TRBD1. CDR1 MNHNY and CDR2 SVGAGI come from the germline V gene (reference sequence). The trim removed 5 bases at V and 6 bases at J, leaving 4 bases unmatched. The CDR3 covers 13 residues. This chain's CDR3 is CASSTRTGGEQYV. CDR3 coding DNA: TGTGCCAGCAGTACGAGGACAGGGGGCGAGCAGTACGTC.

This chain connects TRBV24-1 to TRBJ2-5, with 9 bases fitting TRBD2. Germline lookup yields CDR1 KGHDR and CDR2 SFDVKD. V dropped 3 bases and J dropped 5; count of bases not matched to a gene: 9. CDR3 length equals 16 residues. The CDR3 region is CATSDAAAGGPETQYF. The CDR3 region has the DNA TGTGCCACCAGTGATGCGGCGGCGGGGGGGCCGGAGACCCAGTACTTC.

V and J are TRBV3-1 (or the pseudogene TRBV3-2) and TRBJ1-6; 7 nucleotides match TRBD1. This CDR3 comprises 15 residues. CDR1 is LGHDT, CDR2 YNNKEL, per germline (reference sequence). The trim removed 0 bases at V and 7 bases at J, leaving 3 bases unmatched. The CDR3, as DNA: TGTGCCAGCAGCCAAGATGGGGACAGCAATTCACCCCTCCACTTT. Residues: CASSQDGDSNSPLHF.

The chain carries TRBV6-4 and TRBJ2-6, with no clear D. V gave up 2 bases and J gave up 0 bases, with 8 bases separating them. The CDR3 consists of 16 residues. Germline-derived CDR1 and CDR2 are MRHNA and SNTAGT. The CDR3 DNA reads TGTGCCAGCAGTGACCACCTCCGCTCTGGGGCCAACGTCCTGACTTTC. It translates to CASSDHLRSGANVLTF.

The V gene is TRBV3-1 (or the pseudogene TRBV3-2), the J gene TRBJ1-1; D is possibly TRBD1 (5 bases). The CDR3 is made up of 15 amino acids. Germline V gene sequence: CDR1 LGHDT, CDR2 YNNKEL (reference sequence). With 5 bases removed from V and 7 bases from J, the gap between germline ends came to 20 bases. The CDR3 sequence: CASSITPRGSDEAFF. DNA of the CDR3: TGTGCCAGCAGCATAACGCCTAGGGGCAGTGATGAAGCTTTCTTT.

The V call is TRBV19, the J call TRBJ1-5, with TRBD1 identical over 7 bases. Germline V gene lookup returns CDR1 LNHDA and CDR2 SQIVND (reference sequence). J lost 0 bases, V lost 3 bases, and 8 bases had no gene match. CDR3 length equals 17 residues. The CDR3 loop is CASSIWDSIYSNQPQHF. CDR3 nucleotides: TGTGCCAGTAGTATCTGGGACAGTATCTATAGCAATCAGCCCCAGCATTTT.

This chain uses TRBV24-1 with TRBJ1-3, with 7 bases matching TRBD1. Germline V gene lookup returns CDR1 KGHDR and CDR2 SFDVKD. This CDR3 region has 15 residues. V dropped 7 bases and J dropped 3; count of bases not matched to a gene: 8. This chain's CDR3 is CATRSSRDSGNTIYF. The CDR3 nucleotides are TGTGCCACCAGATCTTCCCGGGACAGTGGAAACACCATATATTTT.

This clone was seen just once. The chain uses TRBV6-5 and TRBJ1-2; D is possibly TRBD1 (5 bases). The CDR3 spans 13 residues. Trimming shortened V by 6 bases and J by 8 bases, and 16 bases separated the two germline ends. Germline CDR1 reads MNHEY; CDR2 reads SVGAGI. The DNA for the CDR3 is TGTGCCAGCAGACAGGCGGGACTATACGGCTACACCTTC. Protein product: CASRQAGLYGYTF.

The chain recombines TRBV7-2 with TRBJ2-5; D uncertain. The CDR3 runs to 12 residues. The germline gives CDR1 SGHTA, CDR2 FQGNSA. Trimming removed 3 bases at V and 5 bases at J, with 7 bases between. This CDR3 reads CASSFMWETQYF. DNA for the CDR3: TGTGCCAGCAGCTTTATGTGGGAGACCCAGTACTTC.

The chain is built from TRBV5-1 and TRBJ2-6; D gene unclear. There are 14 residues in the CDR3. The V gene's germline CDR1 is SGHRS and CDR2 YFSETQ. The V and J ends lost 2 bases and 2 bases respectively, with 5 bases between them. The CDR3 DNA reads TGCGCCAGCAGCTTCATCGCTGGGGCCAACGTCCTGACTTTC. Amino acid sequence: CASSFIAGANVLTF.

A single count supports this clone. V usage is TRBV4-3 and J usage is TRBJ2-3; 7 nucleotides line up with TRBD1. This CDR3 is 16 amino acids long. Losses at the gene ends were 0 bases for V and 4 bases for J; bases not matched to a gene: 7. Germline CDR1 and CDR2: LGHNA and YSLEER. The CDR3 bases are TGCGCCAGCAGCCAAGATCGAGGGACAGTAGCAGATACGCAGTATTTT. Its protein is CASSQDRGTVADTQYF.

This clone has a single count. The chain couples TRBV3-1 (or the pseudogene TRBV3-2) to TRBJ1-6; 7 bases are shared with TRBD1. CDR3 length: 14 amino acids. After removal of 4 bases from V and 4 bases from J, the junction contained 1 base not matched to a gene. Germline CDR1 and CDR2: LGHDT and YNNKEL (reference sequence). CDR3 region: CASSRGQYNSPLHF. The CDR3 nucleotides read TGTGCCAGCAGCCGGGGACAGTATAATTCACCCCTCCACTTT.

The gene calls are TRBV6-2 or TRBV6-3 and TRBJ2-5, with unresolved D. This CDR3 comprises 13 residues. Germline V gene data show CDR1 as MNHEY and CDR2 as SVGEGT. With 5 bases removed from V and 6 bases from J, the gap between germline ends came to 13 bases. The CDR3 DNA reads TGTGCCAGCAGTGTCCCGCTTGTACAGACCCAGTACTTC. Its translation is CASSVPLVQTQYF.